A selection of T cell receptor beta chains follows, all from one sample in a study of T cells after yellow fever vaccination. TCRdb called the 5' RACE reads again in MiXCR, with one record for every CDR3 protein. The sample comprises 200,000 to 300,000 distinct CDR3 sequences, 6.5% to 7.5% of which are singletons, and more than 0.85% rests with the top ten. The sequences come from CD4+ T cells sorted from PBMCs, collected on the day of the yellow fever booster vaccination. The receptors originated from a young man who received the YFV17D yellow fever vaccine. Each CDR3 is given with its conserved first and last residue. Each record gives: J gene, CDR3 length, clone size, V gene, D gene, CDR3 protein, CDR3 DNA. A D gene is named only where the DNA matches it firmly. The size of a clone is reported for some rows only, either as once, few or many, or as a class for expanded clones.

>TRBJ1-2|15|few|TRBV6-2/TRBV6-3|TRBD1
CASSSLTGANYGYTF
TGTGCCAGCAGTTCCTTGACAGGGGCTAACTATGGCTACACCTTC
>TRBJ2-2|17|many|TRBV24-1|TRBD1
CATSDSTPDRDAGELFF
TGTGCCACCAGTGATTCAACCCCGGACAGGGACGCCGGGGAGCTGTTTTTT
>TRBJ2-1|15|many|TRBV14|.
CASSQTWVFSDEQFF
TGTGCCAGCAGCCAGACCTGGGTTTTTTCTGATGAGCAGTTCTTC
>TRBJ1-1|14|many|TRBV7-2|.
CASSFRGRDTEAFF
TGTGCCAGCAGCTTCCGGGGGCGCGACACTGAAGCTTTCTTT
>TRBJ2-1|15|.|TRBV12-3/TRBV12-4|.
CASSLLPGMNNEQFF
TGTGCCAGCAGTTTGTTGCCGGGGATGAACAATGAGCAGTTCTTC
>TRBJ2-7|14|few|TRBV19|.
CASSGQMDSYERYF
TGTGCCAGTAGCGGACAGATGGACTCCTACGAGCGGTACTTC
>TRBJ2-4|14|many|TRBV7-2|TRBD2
CASSLSGSVAIQYF
TGTGCCAGCAGCCTTAGCGGGAGTGTAGCCATTCAGTACTTC
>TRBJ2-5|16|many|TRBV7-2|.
CASSLAGRASIGTQYF
TGTGCCAGCAGCTTAGCGGGCAGGGCCTCTATTGGGACCCAGTACTTC
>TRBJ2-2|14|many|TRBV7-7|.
CASSLVSGSGELFF
TGTGCTAGCAGCTTAGTATCCGGGTCCGGGGAGCTGTTTTTT
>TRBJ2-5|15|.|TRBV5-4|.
CASSFRSSAQETQYF
TGTGCCAGCAGCTTTAGGAGCTCTGCCCAAGAGACCCAGTACTTC
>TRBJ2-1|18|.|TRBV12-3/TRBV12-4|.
CASSLLFSGLSSYNEQFF
TGTGCCAGCAGTCTACTCTTCAGCGGGTTGAGCTCCTACAATGAGCAGTTCTTC
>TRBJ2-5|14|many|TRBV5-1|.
CASSFTRQQETQYF
TGCGCCAGCAGCTTCACGCGACAGCAAGAGACCCAGTACTTC
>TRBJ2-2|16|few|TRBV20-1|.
CSARTPGTPNTGELFF
TGCAGTGCTAGAACCCCCGGGACACCGAACACCGGGGAGCTGTTTTTT
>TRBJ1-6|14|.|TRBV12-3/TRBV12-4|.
CASSFGGRGSPLHF
TGTGCCAGCAGTTTTGGGGGGCGCGGATCACCCCTCCACTTT
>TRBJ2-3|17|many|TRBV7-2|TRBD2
CASSLRTMRERITTQYF
TGTGCCAGCAGCTTACGCACTATGCGGGAGCGGATAACGACGCAGTATTTT
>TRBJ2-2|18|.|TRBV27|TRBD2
CASSFPRLAGGNTGELFF
TGTGCCAGCAGTTTCCCGAGACTAGCGGGAGGGAACACCGGGGAGCTGTTTTTT
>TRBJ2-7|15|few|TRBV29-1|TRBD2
CSVGLSSGIFYEQYF
TGCAGCGTTGGGCTCTCTAGCGGGATTTTCTACGAGCAGTACTTC
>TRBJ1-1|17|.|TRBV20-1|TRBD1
CSARGLTEVFANTEAFF
TGCAGCGCTAGGGGGCTGACAGAAGTTTTTGCGAACACTGAAGCTTTCTTT
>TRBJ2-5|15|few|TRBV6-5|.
CASSYPRVGAETQYF
TGTGCCAGCAGTTACCCGCGCGTGGGGGCAGAGACCCAGTACTTC
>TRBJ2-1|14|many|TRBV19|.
CASSIGMTYNEQFF
TGTGCCAGTAGTATAGGTATGACCTACAATGAGCAGTTCTTC
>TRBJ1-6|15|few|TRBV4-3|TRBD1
CARSQEQGFGSPLHF
TGCGCCAGAAGCCAAGAACAGGGGTTCGGTTCACCCCTCCACTTT
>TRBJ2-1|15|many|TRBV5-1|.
CASSRPDRFNNEQFF
TGCGCCAGCAGCCGCCCGGACAGATTCAACAATGAGCAGTTCTTC
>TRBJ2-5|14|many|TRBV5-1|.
CASKIGREMETQYF
TGCGCCAGCAAGATAGGGCGCGAAATGGAGACCCAGTACTTC
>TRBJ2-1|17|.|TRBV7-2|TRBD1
CASSSFLMGQGNNEQFF
TGTGCCAGCAGCTCCTTTTTAATGGGACAGGGGAATAATGAGCAGTTCTTC
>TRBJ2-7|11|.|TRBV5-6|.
CASSGFLEQYF
TGTGCCAGCAGCGGGTTTCTCGAGCAGTACTTC
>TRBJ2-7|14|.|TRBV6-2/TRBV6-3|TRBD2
CASSRTSGSLEQYF
TGTGCCAGCAGCCGCACTAGCGGGAGTCTCGAGCAGTACTTC
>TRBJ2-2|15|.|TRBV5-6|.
CASSSGGGRAGELFF
TGTGCCAGCAGCAGTGGCGGGGGCCGCGCCGGGGAGCTGTTTTTT
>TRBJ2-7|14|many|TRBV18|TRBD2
CASSPRLAAYEQYF
TGTGCCAGCTCACCACGACTAGCGGCCTACGAGCAGTACTTC
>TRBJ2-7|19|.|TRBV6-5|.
CASSYSGPLYRASTYEQYF
TGTGCCAGCAGTTACTCGGGGCCCCTTTACCGGGCCTCCACCTACGAGCAGTACTTC
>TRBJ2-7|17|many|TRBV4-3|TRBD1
CASSPDIPGGTTGEQYF
TGCGCCAGCAGCCCGGACATCCCAGGGGGAACTACGGGTGAGCAGTACTTC
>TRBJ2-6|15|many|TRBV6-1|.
CASSQPVAGANVLTF
TGTGCCAGCAGTCAACCCGTTGCTGGGGCCAACGTCCTGACTTTC
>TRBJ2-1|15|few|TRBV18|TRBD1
CASSSGTGSFNEQFF
TGTGCCAGCTCCTCCGGGACAGGGAGTTTCAATGAGCAGTTCTTC
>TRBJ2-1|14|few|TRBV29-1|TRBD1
CSVVRDRGDNEQFF
TGCAGCGTAGTCCGGGACAGGGGAGACAATGAGCAGTTCTTC
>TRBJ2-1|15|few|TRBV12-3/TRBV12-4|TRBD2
CASGGASGSYNEQFF
TGTGCCAGCGGAGGAGCTAGCGGGAGCTACAATGAGCAGTTCTTC
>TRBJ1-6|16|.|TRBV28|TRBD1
CASNLPGTGGGSPLHF
TGTGCCAGCAACCTTCCCGGGACAGGGGGCGGGTCACCCCTCCACTTT
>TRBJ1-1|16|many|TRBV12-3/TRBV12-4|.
CASSPGSLGTNTEAFF
TGTGCCAGCAGCCCGGGTAGCCTAGGCACGAACACTGAAGCTTTCTTT
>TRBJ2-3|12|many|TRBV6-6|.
CASSQRGDTQYF
TGTGCCAGCAGCCAGAGGGGGGATACGCAGTATTTT
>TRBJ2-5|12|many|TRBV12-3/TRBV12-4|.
CASSPAQETQYF
TGTGCCAGCAGCCCCGCTCAAGAGACCCAGTACTTC
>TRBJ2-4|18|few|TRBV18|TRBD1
CASSLSYEQGRGKNIQYF
TGTGCCAGCTCACTTAGCTACGAACAGGGGAGAGGCAAAAACATTCAGTACTTC
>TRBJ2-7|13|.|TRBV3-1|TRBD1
CASSQRDRVLTYF
TGTGCCAGCAGCCAACGGGACAGAGTATTAACCTACTTC
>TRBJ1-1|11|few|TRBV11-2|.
CASSLDIEAFF
TGTGCCAGCAGCTTAGACATTGAAGCTTTCTTT
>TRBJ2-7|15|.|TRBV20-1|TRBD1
CSARPPGDRAYEQYF
TGCAGTGCTAGACCTCCTGGAGACAGGGCCTACGAGCAGTACTTC
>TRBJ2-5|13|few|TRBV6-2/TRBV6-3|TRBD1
CASSWGQQRTQYF
TGTGCCAGCAGTTGGGGACAGCAACGCACCCAGTACTTC
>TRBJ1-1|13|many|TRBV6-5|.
CASTSRGGTEAFF
TGTGCCAGCACCTCCAGGGGCGGGACTGAAGCTTTCTTT
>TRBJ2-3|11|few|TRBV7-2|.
CASRGTDTQYF
TGTGCCAGCAGGGGGACAGATACGCAGTATTTT
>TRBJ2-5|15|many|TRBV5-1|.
CASSFGAVGKETQYF
TGCGCCAGCAGCTTCGGGGCAGTCGGGAAAGAGACCCAGTACTTC
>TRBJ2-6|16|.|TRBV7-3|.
CASSLGLGLGANVLTF
TGTGCCAGCAGCCTAGGGCTAGGGCTCGGGGCCAACGTCCTGACTTTC
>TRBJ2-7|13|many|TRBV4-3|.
CASSREVAYEQYF
TGCGCCAGCAGCCGCGAGGTTGCGTACGAGCAGTACTTC
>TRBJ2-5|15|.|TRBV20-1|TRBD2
CCARDGGEVQETQYF
TGCTGTGCTAGAGATGGGGGGGAAGTACAAGAGACCCAGTACTTC